The present T cell receptor (beta chain) was sequenced within a study of tumor-infiltrating lymphocytes in primary liver carcinoma. Study context: Men and women, 30 to 69 years of age, made up the patients. Sequencing of the samples generated roughly 3.5 to 7.13 million productive TCRbeta reads, with similar yields across tissue types.

Points on this clonotype: The antigen remains unidentified. Mismatch with germline at one junction end may stem from a read error.

Whole-study results and caveats: Blood fell significantly below tumors in its top-250-clone fraction (p = 0.039). Tumor region pairs outstripped tumor-adjacent and tumor-blood pairs in overlap.

Each 20-30 mg portion of unsorted bulk tissue served as the source for co-extraction of RNA and DNA. Starting material of 500 to 600 ng total RNA yielded TCR beta cDNA via a constant-region primer. Slightly modified ARM-PCR, run as three nested multiplex PCR rounds, produced the TCR beta libraries. It was with TRBV1-TRBV30 forward primers and a C-beta reverse primer that the first two PCR rounds were run, at around 11 cycles each. Each CDR3 protein gets one entry after TCRdb re-called the multiplex PCR reads with MiXCR. The table has about 120,000 distinct CDR3 sequences, about two thirds seen once. Germline V gene sequence: CDR1 MNHNS, CDR2 SASEGT. CDR3 length: 16 amino acids.

This sequence was found in a woman aged 55-70 years with primary liver carcinoma and hepatitis B virus infection. This chain uses TRBV6-1 with TRBJ2-5; D may be TRBD2 (6 bases). The sequenced material came from tumor-adjacent normal liver tissue. The DNA of the CDR3 is TGTGCCAGCAGTGAAGCCTGGGTAGCGGCAATAGAGAACCAGTACTTC. This gives the protein CASSEAWVAAIENQYF.